This entry lists 10 T cell receptor beta chains sequenced from one sample in a study of blood T cell repertoires in COVID-19 (dated by TCRdb to 2020 to 2022). Library preparation employed the immunoSEQ multiplex PCR assay. The table comes from immuneACCESS by way of TCRdb, which keeps in-frame sequences with V and J called. Part of the clones is missing from these tables; in studies checked, under half for an unresolved V gene and the rest for unknown reasons. Recorded for this sample are some 250,000 clones; approximately 83% of them occurred a single time. Clones ranked in the top ten supply about 3.1% of the sample. Material for sequencing was peripheral blood. The receptors here all came from a woman aged 25-40 years who had recovered from COVID-19.

V gene TRBV4-2 combines with J gene TRBJ2-1, with 10 nucleotides matching TRBD1. The germline V gene encodes CDR1 LGHNA and CDR2 YNFKEQ. J lost 5 bases, V lost 1 base, and 2 bases had no gene match. CDR3 length: 15 amino acids. The CDR3: CASSQAGQGDNEQFF. In DNA, the CDR3 is TGTGCCAGCAGCCAAGCTGGACAGGGGGACAATGAGCAGTTCTTC.

This clone was seen a single time. The rearrangement joins TRBV30 to TRBJ1-1; 7 bases agree with TRBD1. The V gene's germline CDR1 is GTSNPN and CDR2 SVGIG (reference sequence). The V and J ends lost 3 bases and 1 base, in that order; junction bases with no gene match: 8. The CDR3 is 15 residues long. The CDR3 is CAWSLGTAGNTEAFF. As DNA, the CDR3 is TGTGCCTGGAGCCTTGGGACAGCAGGGAACACTGAAGCTTTCTTT.

J is TRBJ2-5 and V is TRBV5-6; tentatively, D is TRBD2 (5 bases). Germline assignment: CDR1 SGHDT and CDR2 YYEEEE. The CDR3 length is 13 residues. The V and J ends lost 4 bases and 4 bases respectively, with 11 bases between them. CDR3 coding DNA: TGTGCCAGCAGCCCCGGGGAAAGAGAGACCCAGTACTTC. It yields the protein CASSPGERETQYF.

The chain recombines TRBV4-2 with TRBJ2-2; the D gene is possibly TRBD1 (6 bases). Germline assignment: CDR1 LGHNA and CDR2 YNFKEQ. V dropped 1 base and J dropped 0 bases, with 15 bases sitting between them. This CDR3 spans 18 amino acids. CDR3: CASSQVGWGTTNTGELFF. In DNA, the CDR3 is TGTGCCAGCAGCCAAGTCGGGTGGGGGACAACGAACACCGGGGAGCTGTTTTTT.

This clone appeared a few times. The rearrangement joins TRBV11-3 to TRBJ2-5; no firm D call. V was clipped by 5 bases and J by 5 bases, with 12 bases between them. This CDR3 comprises 13 residues. Per germline, CDR1 SGHNT and CDR2 YENEEA. The DNA for the CDR3 is TGTGCCAGCAGCCTTCTTTCGAGTGAGACCCAGTACTTC. Translating gives CASSLLSSETQYF.

This clone appeared a single time. J is TRBJ2-3 and V is TRBV5-5, with TRBD1 matching over 12 bases. The V segment lost 0 bases and the J segment 4 bases; nucleotides outside the gene matches: 6. The CDR3 consists of 17 residues. CDR1 is SGHKS and CDR2 is YYEKEE in the germline V gene (reference sequence). Here the CDR3 DNA reads TGTGCCAGCAGCTTGGACGGGACAGGGGGCCGCGCAGATACGCAGTATTTT. Translation gives CASSLDGTGGRADTQYF.

The chain has TRBV28 and TRBJ1-2, with 10 nucleotides matching TRBD1. This CDR3 has 14 amino acids. The germline V gene encodes CDR1 MDHEN and CDR2 SYDVKM. V was clipped by 0 bases and J by 8 bases; unmatched bases: 3. Here the CDR3 DNA reads TGTGCCAGCAGTTTATGGGACAGGGGGAAAGGCTACACCTTC. Encoded protein: CASSLWDRGKGYTF.

The J gene is TRBJ2-1, the V gene TRBV5-4, with TRBD1 identical over 9 bases. The CDR3 length is 17 residues. CDR1 is SGHNT, CDR2 YYREEE, per germline (reference sequence). Losses at the gene ends were 0 bases for V and 1 base for J; bases not matched to a gene: 5. The CDR3 DNA is TGTGCCAGCAGCTTGGAACCGACAGGGGGGTCCTACAATGAGCAGTTCTTC. Translated, it gives CASSLEPTGGSYNEQFF.

This chain joins TRBV19 and TRBJ1-1; possibly TRBD1 for D (5 bases). Trimming took off 7 bases at V and 4 bases at J, with 16 bases between the two ends. CDR1 is LNHDA, CDR2 SQIVND, per germline (reference sequence). The CDR3 is 14 residues long. The CDR3 sequence: CASKDQGRVTEAFF. For the CDR3, the DNA is TGTGCCAGTAAGGACCAGGGTCGGGTCACTGAAGCTTTCTTT.

The rearrangement links TRBV7-2 to TRBJ2-5; maybe TRBD2 (6 bases). The CDR3 is 13 residues long. CDR1 and CDR2 from the germline V gene are SGHTA and FQGNSA. The ends were cut back, 6 bases at V and 2 bases at J, with 10 bases in the middle. The CDR3: CASSGGTQETQYF. The CDR3 DNA reads as TGTGCCAGCAGTGGCGGGACTCAAGAGACCCAGTACTTC.